These T cell receptor beta chains were read from a single sample in a study of human versus mouse CDR3 diversity and MHC coevolution. The assay was immunoSEQ multiplex PCR, and TCRdb's table has in-frame clones only and misses some. The top ten clones hold about 20% of a sample with tens of thousands of clones, approximately 94% of them seen once. The sequenced sample consisted of naive CD4+ T cells from blood. Receptors originate from a person aged 55 to 75 in good health. Each CDR3 is given with its conserved first and last residue. A D gene is named only where the DNA matches it firmly. A clone size is listed for some rows: how often the clone was seen (once, few, many), or a class if it is expanded.

-	-	TRBV5-8	TRBJ1-1	CASSLDQGWDTEAFF	TGTGCCAGCAGCTTGGACCAGGGTTGGGACACTGAAGCTTTCTTT
-	-	TRBV27	TRBJ2-1	CASSLSRGGWQFF	TGTGCCAGCAGTTTATCGCGCGGTGGGTGGCAGTTCTTC
TRBD2	-	TRBV9	TRBJ2-1	CASSTTSGRGEQFF	TGTGCCAGCAGCACGACTAGCGGGAGAGGAGAGCAGTTCTTC
TRBD2	-	TRBV6-4	TRBJ2-1	CASSDLPAGGRHEQFF	TGTGCCAGCAGTGACTTGCCAGCGGGAGGTAGGCATGAGCAGTTCTTC
-	-	TRBV7-2	TRBJ2-5	CASSLRRNQETQYF	TGTGCCAGCAGCTTAAGGAGGAACCAAGAGACCCAGTACTTC
TRBD2	-	TRBV10-3	TRBJ2-3	CAISGTSGGDTQYF	TGTGCCATCAGTGGGACTAGCGGGGGAGATACGCAGTATTTT
TRBD2	-	TRBV5-4	TRBJ2-5	CASSTGVAGGARGETQYF	TGTGCCAGCAGCACCGGGGTAGCGGGAGGGGCAAGGGGGGAGACCCAGTACTTC
TRBD2	-	TRBV5-1	TRBJ2-1	CASSYSSGGYNEQFF	TGCGCCAGCAGCTATTCTAGCGGGGGTTACAATGAGCAGTTCTTC
-	-	TRBV5-1	TRBJ1-4	CASSLEFSGEKLFF	TGCGCCAGCAGCTTGGAATTCAGCGGGGAAAAACTGTTTTTT
TRBD2	-	TRBV18	TRBJ2-7	CASSPSGGLAYEQYF	TGTGCCAGCTCACCATCGGGGGGACTAGCTTACGAGCAGTACTTC
-	once	TRBV5-1	TRBJ1-3	CASSLGGYSGNTIYF	TGCGCCAGCAGCTTGGGAGGGTACTCTGGAAACACCATATATTTT
TRBD2	-	TRBV7-3	TRBJ2-2	CASSLRGGSGELFF	TGTGCCAGCAGCTTACGGGGCGGGAGCGGGGAGCTGTTTTTT
TRBD2	-	TRBV6-5	TRBJ2-7	CASRGTSAYEQCF	TGTGCCAGCAGGGGGACTAGCGCCTACGAGCAGTGCTTC
-	-	TRBV10-3	TRBJ1-5	CAIRSKQEEPQHF	TGTGCCATCAGGAGTAAGCAGGAAGAGCCCCAGCATTTT
TRBD1	-	TRBV11-2	TRBJ2-1	CASSKRTGTPYNEQFF	TGTGCCAGCAGTAAGAGGACAGGGACCCCCTACAATGAGCAGTTCTTC
-	-	TRBV19	TRBJ1-5	CASSPSRQVNNQPQHF	TGTGCCAGTAGTCCCTCAAGACAGGTCAACAATCAGCCCCAGCATTTT
-	-	TRBV29-1	TRBJ2-7	CRAAEGAYEQYF	TGCAGAGCCGCGGAGGGGGCTTACGAGCAGTACTTC
-	-	TRBV6-1	TRBJ1-1	CASSEVAWGRAEAFF	TGTGCCAGCAGTGAAGTAGCATGGGGGAGGGCTGAAGCTTTCTTT
TRBD1	-	TRBV5-1	TRBJ1-1	CASSLTGTGNTEAFF	TGCGCCAGCAGCTTAACCGGGACAGGGAACACTGAAGCTTTCTTT
-	-	TRBV5-5	TRBJ1-1	CASSFGRVNTEAFF	TGTGCCAGCAGCTTCGGGAGGGTGAACACTGAAGCTTTCTTT
TRBD1	-	TRBV6-6	TRBJ2-7	CASSYSRGQYEQYF	TGTGCCAGCAGTTACTCGAGGGGGCAGTACGAGCAGTACTTC
-	-	TRBV5-1	TRBJ2-7	CASSTTPGSSEQYF	TGCGCCAGCAGCACCACCCCGGGAAGCAGCGAGCAGTACTTC
TRBD2	-	TRBV7-3	TRBJ2-1	CASSLLGTSGRNEQFF	TGTGCCAGCAGTCTCCTCGGGACTAGCGGGAGGAATGAGCAGTTCTTC
-	-	TRBV10-1	TRBJ2-2	CASSESRWGPNTGELFF	TGCGCCAGCAGTGAGTCGCGCTGGGGGCCTAACACCGGGGAGCTGTTTTTT
TRBD2	-	TRBV14	TRBJ2-3	CASSRGLAGPTDTQYF	TGTGCCAGCAGCCGGGGGCTAGCGGGCCCCACAGATACGCAGTATTTT
-	-	TRBV2	TRBJ2-5	CASSRDLQETQYF	TGTGCCAGCAGTCGGGACTTGCAAGAGACCCAGTACTTC
TRBD1	-	TRBV5-1	TRBJ2-5	CASSDRVDGETQYF	TGCGCCAGCAGCGACAGGGTGGACGGAGAGACCCAGTACTTC
-	-	TRBV9	TRBJ1-1	CASTRGWLSTEAFF	TGTGCCAGCACCCGGGGATGGCTGAGCACTGAAGCTTTCTTT
TRBD2	once	TRBV11-2	TRBJ2-5	CASSPTLAGGPGGTQYF	TGTGCCAGCAGCCCGACACTAGCGGGAGGGCCGGGCGGGACCCAGTACTTC
-	-	TRBV29-1	TRBJ1-1	CSALGAATEAFF	TGCAGCGCCCTGGGAGCGGCCACTGAAGCTTTCTTT
TRBD2	-	TRBV6-4	TRBJ2-3	CASSDSKGASGRLSTDTQYF	TGTGCCAGCAGTGACTCGAAGGGGGCTAGCGGGAGGCTCAGCACAGATACGCAGTATTTT
-	-	TRBV27	TRBJ2-5	CASSLWAGEETQYF	TGTGCCAGCAGTTTATGGGCAGGGGAGGAGACCCAGTACTTC
-	-	TRBV5-6	TRBJ2-5	CASSFGAPGETQYF	TGTGCCAGCAGCTTTGGGGCGCCCGGGGAGACCCAGTACTTC
-	-	TRBV11-2	TRBJ2-5	CASSSSGKETQYF	TGTGCCAGCAGCTCCAGTGGCAAAGAGACCCAGTACTTC
-	-	TRBV14	TRBJ2-1	CASSPEALRTNEQFF	TGTGCCAGCAGCCCAGAAGCCCTCCGAACGAATGAGCAGTTCTTC
TRBD2	-	TRBV5-4	TRBJ2-1	CASSQTSGRLNEQFF	TGTGCCAGCAGCCAGACTAGCGGGAGGTTGAATGAGCAGTTCTTC
-	-	TRBV5-1	TRBJ2-5	CASSLDGLLEETQYF	TGCGCCAGCAGCTTGGATGGACTCCTAGAAGAGACCCAGTACTTC
TRBD1	-	TRBV5-8	TRBJ1-1	CASSLDRGTEAFF	TGTGCCAGCAGCTTGGACAGGGGCACTGAAGCTTTCTTT
TRBD1	-	TRBV11-1	TRBJ2-2	CASSLGQATGELFF	TGTGCCAGCAGCCTGGGACAGGCCACCGGGGAGCTGTTTTTT
-	-	TRBV7-7	TRBJ2-5	CASSSDTYQETQYF	TGTGCCAGCAGCTCGGACACTTACCAAGAGACCCAGTACTTC
-	-	TRBV11-3	TRBJ2-7	CASSLGGESGYEQYF	TGTGCCAGCAGCTTAGGGGGCGAGTCGGGTTACGAGCAGTACTTC
-	-	TRBV10-3	TRBJ2-3	CAISPTGKSADTQYF	TGTGCCATCAGTCCAACAGGGAAAAGCGCAGATACGCAGTATTTT
-	-	TRBV9	TRBJ1-4	CASSVGVVGSNEKLFF	TGTGCCAGCAGCGTTGGTGTAGTAGGGAGTAATGAAAAACTGTTTTTT
TRBD1	-	TRBV27	TRBJ1-2	CASSQTGGHGYTF	TGTGCCAGCTCGCAGACAGGGGGCCATGGCTACACCTTC
TRBD2	-	TRBV15	TRBJ2-1	CATSRDRASGSMDNEQFF	TGTGCCACCAGCAGAGATCGGGCTAGCGGGAGTATGGACAATGAGCAGTTCTTC
-	-	TRBV6-1	TRBJ2-7	CASIGTGLYEQYF	TGTGCCAGCATTGGCACCGGACTCTACGAGCAGTACTTC
-	-	TRBV6-5	TRBJ2-3	CASSQDRDTQYF	TGTGCCAGCAGCCAGGACAGAGATACGCAGTATTTT
-	-	TRBV5-6	TRBJ2-3	CASSLAGRRSRDTQYF	TGTGCCAGCAGCTTGGCCGGCAGGAGGTCCAGAGATACGCAGTATTTT
TRBD2	-	TRBV7-2	TRBJ2-7	CASSLALGGRIEQYF	TGTGCCAGCAGCTTAGCGCTGGGCGGGAGGATCGAGCAGTACTTC
-	-	TRBV19	TRBJ1-2	CASALQGYGYTF	TGTGCCAGCGCGCTCCAGGGGTATGGCTACACCTTC
-	-	TRBV5-1	TRBJ2-1	CASSLVATRNEQFF	TGCGCCAGCAGCTTAGTGGCGACACGGAATGAGCAGTTCTTC
-	-	TRBV11-1	TRBJ2-5	CASSRNSVASQETQYF	TGTGCCAGCAGCCGTAATAGCGTAGCTTCCCAAGAGACCCAGTACTTC
-	-	TRBV28	TRBJ2-2	CASSSQATGELFF	TGTGCCAGCAGCTCCCAAGCCACCGGGGAGCTGTTTTTT
TRBD1	-	TRBV6-5	TRBJ2-7	CASSLGRGRRTEQYF	TGTGCCAGCAGTTTGGGCAGGGGGCGTCGGACCGAGCAGTACTTC
-	-	TRBV5-8	TRBJ1-4	CASSSEVATPATNEKLFF	TGTGCCAGCAGCTCTGAGGTTGCCACTCCCGCAACTAATGAAAAACTGTTTTTT